The 29 T cell receptor beta chains below were found in one sample sequenced in a study of blood T cell repertoires in COVID-19. The table came from immunoSEQ multiplex PCR; TCRdb's copy has only in-frame clones and leaves some out. The data hold approximately 140,000 clones, with around 86% observed a single time. The sequencing sample was made of peripheral blood. Every receptor here comes from a man in his forties or fifties with active or convalescent COVID-19.

This clone was seen once. V and J are TRBV7-3 and TRBJ2-3; D is perhaps TRBD2 (5 bases). The V gene lost 5 bases and the J gene lost 0 bases, with 12 bases spanning the gap. The CDR3 length is 15 residues. CDR1 SGHTA and CDR2 FQGTGA come from the germline V gene. CDR3 bases: TGTGCCAGCAGCACAACTAGTTCTAGCACAGATACGCAGTATTTT. Protein product: CASSTTSSSTDTQYF.

The CDR3 coding sequence is TGTGCCAGCAGCGTAGGACTAGCGGGGGGGGTAACGCAGTATTTT. Translating it yields CASSVGLAGGVTQYF. The V gene is TRBV9, the J gene TRBJ2-3; TRBD2 agrees at 14 bases. CDR3 length: 15 amino acids. Losses at the gene ends were 0 bases for V and 9 bases for J; bases not matched to a gene: 3. Germline V gives CDR1 SGDLS, CDR2 YYNGEE.

The chain couples TRBV10-3 to TRBJ2-2; D uncertain. The V and J ends lost 0 bases and 4 bases respectively, with 3 bases between them. Germline V gene lookup returns CDR1 ENHRY and CDR2 SYGVKD. This CDR3 is 13 amino acids long. CDR3 DNA sequence: TGTGCCATCAGTGAGTCTCTCACCGGGGAGCTGTTTTTT. Amino acid sequence: CAISESLTGELFF.

This rearrangement joins TRBV7-9 to TRBJ2-1, with TRBD1 matching over 12 bases. Germline CDR1 is SEHNR and CDR2 is FQNEAQ (reference sequence). This CDR3 region has 16 residues. V shed 6 bases, J shed 7 bases, and the junction held 10 bases outside the gene matches. The CDR3 sequence is CASRDRGQGAGNEQFF. CDR3 bases: TGTGCCAGCAGAGACAGGGGACAGGGGGCGGGGAATGAGCAGTTCTTC.

The chain joins TRBV2 to TRBJ2-1; TRBD1 aligns across 7 bases. Germline CDR1 SNHLY, CDR2 FYNNEI. This CDR3 region has 12 residues. Trimming removed 6 bases from V and 10 bases from J; junction bases left unmatched: 6. CDR3 residues: CASRTTGAEQFF. DNA of the CDR3: TGTGCCAGCAGGACTACAGGGGCCGAGCAGTTCTTC.

The CDR3 here is CASSSQPAGEQYF. CDR3 nucleotides: TGTGCCAGCAGCTCCCAACCCGCCGGCGAGCAGTACTTC. V usage is TRBV7-3 and J usage is TRBJ2-7; D is unresolved. Germline CDR1 is SGHTA and CDR2 is FQGTGA. The CDR3 is 13 residues long. Between the trimmed V and J ends, which lost 4 bases and 6 bases, there was a span of 13 bases.

This clone was counted between two and nine times. The V call is TRBV15, the J call TRBJ1-5; D not certain. The germline V gene encodes CDR1 LNHNV and CDR2 YYDKDF (reference sequence). The germline V and J ends were trimmed by 8 bases and 3 bases, with 8 bases remaining between them. The length of the CDR3 is 12 residues. CDR3 sequence reads: CATSRDNQPQHF. CDR3 in DNA: TGTGCCACCTCTCGAGACAATCAGCCCCAGCATTTT.

The CDR3 loop reads CASSPYDSSEKLFF. The CDR3, as DNA: TGTGCCAGCAGTCCTTATGACAGTAGCGAAAAACTGTTTTTT. The gene calls are TRBV27 and TRBJ1-4; weak D call: TRBD1 (5 bases). This CDR3 is built from 14 residues. The V end lost 5 bases, the J end lost 8 bases, and 15 bases lay between the germline ends. CDR1 is MNHEY, CDR2 SMNVEV, per germline (reference sequence).

The rearrangement uses TRBV9 and TRBJ2-7; 9 bases fit TRBD1. J lost 6 bases, V lost 4 bases, and 11 bases had no gene match. The CDR3 contains 15 residues. Germline lookup yields CDR1 SGDLS and CDR2 YYNGEE. CDR3 protein: CASSPRGQGRGEQYF. CDR3 sequence (DNA): TGTGCCAGCAGCCCTAGGGGACAGGGAAGGGGCGAGCAGTACTTC.

This clone was detected once. The rearrangement uses TRBV2 and TRBJ2-7; 8 nucleotides align to TRBD2. Looked up from germline, CDR1 is SNHLY and CDR2 is FYNNEI. The CDR3 is 15 amino acids. V gave up 5 bases and J gave up 2 bases; unmatched junction bases: 8. The chain's CDR3 is CASSLDGGATYEQYF. The CDR3 coding sequence is TGTGCCAGCAGTCTTGACGGGGGGGCCACCTACGAGCAGTACTTC.

This sequence joins TRBV15 and TRBJ1-6, with no clear D. There are 14 residues in the CDR3. V gave up 5 bases and J gave up 8 bases, with 13 bases separating them. Looked up from germline, CDR1 is LNHNV and CDR2 is YYDKDF (reference sequence). CDR3 loop: CATSRGFADSPLHF. Written as DNA, the CDR3 is TGTGCCACCAGCCGAGGCTTTGCGGATTCACCCCTCCACTTT.

The chain recombines TRBV6-5 with TRBJ1-2; TRBD1 aligns across 9 bases. Germline-derived CDR1 and CDR2 are MNHEY and SVGAGI. J gave up 5 bases and V 5 bases, and 6 bases lay outside the gene matches. The CDR3 contains 14 residues. The CDR3 loop reads CASSITGGAYGYTF. The DNA for the CDR3 is TGTGCCAGCAGTATTACAGGGGGCGCTTATGGCTACACCTTC.

This clone was counted a single time. The genes are TRBV11-3 and TRBJ2-1, with 9 nucleotides matching TRBD2. The trim removed 4 bases at V and 8 bases at J, leaving 12 bases unmatched. CDR1 is SGHNT and CDR2 is YENEEA in the germline V gene. CDR3 length: 16 residues. The CDR3, as DNA: TGTGCCAGCAGCTCTCATCTAGCGGGACGGGGGCATGAGCAGTTCTTC. This translates into CASSSHLAGRGHEQFF. Filled out from reference TRBV11-3 and TRBJ2-1, the complete variable domain reads EAGVVQSPRYKIIEKKQPVAFWCNPISGHNTLYWYLQNLGQGPELLIRYENEEAVDDSQLPKDRFSAERLKGVDSTLKIQPAELGDSAVYLCASSSHLAGRGHEQFFGPGTRLTVL.

This CDR3 is CASSSPARGETQYF. In nucleotides, the CDR3 is TGTGCCAGCAGCTCCCCCGCTCGGGGTGAGACCCAGTACTTC. The genes are TRBV7-6 and TRBJ2-5, with D perhaps matching TRBD2 (5 bases). The CDR3 spans 14 residues. CDR1 and CDR2 from the germline V gene are SGHVS and FNYEAQ. V was shortened by 4 bases and J by 5 bases, with 14 bases between the two germline ends.

The genes are TRBV18 and TRBJ2-2; TRBD1 agrees at 10 bases. The V gene end was trimmed by 6 bases and the J gene end by 6 bases; junction bases not matched to a gene: 10. The CDR3 spans 16 residues. The germline V gene encodes CDR1 KGHSH and CDR2 LQKENI. CDR3 DNA: TGTGCCAGCTCCCGACCGGGACAGGGGACCCCCGGGGAGCTGTTTTTT. Protein product: CASSRPGQGTPGELFF.

Here the CDR3 reads CAISLEETQYF. CDR3 DNA sequence: TGTGCCATCAGTTTAGAAGAGACCCAGTACTTC. The rearrangement uses TRBV10-3 and TRBJ2-5; no definite D call. The CDR3 loop spans 11 amino acids. The V gene lost 5 bases and the J gene lost 3 bases, with 4 bases spanning the gap. CDR1 and CDR2 (germline): ENHRY, SYGVKD.

The V and J genes are TRBV7-2 and TRBJ2-1; 9 nucleotides agree with TRBD2. V trimming: 2 bases; J trimming: 8 bases; junction bases outside the gene matches: 7. Germline V gene sequence: CDR1 SGHTA, CDR2 FQGNSA. The CDR3 totals 15 residues. The CDR3 region is CASSLRRGGRDEQFF. The CDR3, as DNA: TGTGCCAGCAGCTTACGGCGGGGGGGCCGAGATGAGCAGTTCTTC.

CDR3 region: CASSLIFREVGYNEQFF. Here the CDR3 DNA reads TGTGCCAGCAGCTTGATTTTTCGCGAGGTTGGCTACAATGAGCAGTTCTTC. The chain has TRBV5-5 and TRBJ2-1; the D is unclear. Trimming took off 1 base at V and 3 bases at J, with 17 bases between the two ends. The CDR3 is 17 residues long. Per the germline V gene, CDR1 is SGHKS and CDR2 is YYEKEE (reference sequence). Supplemented by reference TRBV5-5 and TRBJ2-1, the full variable domain reads DAGVTQSPTHLIKTRGQQVTLRCSPISGHKSVSWYQQVLGQGPQFIFQYYEKEERGRGNFPDRFSARQFPNYSSELNVNALLLGDSALYLCASSLIFREVGYNEQFFGPGTRLTVL.

The chain uses TRBV27 and TRBJ1-5; TRBD1 aligns across 8 bases. CDR3 length equals 17 residues. The ends lost 6 bases at V and 3 bases at J; junction bases unmatched: 13. Germline-derived CDR1 and CDR2 are MNHEY and SMNVEV (reference sequence). The CDR3, as DNA: TGTGCCAGCAGCTACGCAGGGGGCGCGTCTAACAATCAGCCCCAGCATTTT. It encodes CASSYAGGASNNQPQHF.

V usage is TRBV7-3 and J usage is TRBJ2-5, with 9 bases aligning to TRBD1. Germline V gene data show CDR1 as SGHTA and CDR2 as FQGTGA. The CDR3 is 14 amino acids. V trimming: 5 bases; J trimming: 4 bases; junction bases outside the gene matches: 5. CDR3 amino acids: CASSQQGAGETQYF. In DNA, the CDR3 is TGTGCCAGCAGCCAACAGGGGGCAGGAGAGACCCAGTACTTC.

The J gene is TRBJ1-1, the V gene TRBV7-2; D is unclear. The V gene lost 5 bases and the J gene lost 4 bases, with 11 bases spanning the gap. CDR3 size: 13 residues. The germline gives CDR1 SGHTA, CDR2 FQGNSA. The DNA of the CDR3 is TGTGCCAGCAGCCTCTTAGGCGGCACTGAAGCTTTCTTT. This gives the protein CASSLLGGTEAFF.

The V call is TRBV7-2, the J call TRBJ2-1; perhaps TRBD1 as D (5 bases). The CDR3 is 15 residues long. Deletions cut 4 bases from V and 7 bases from J, with 17 bases between. Looked up from germline, CDR1 is SGHTA and CDR2 is FQGNSA. DNA of the CDR3: TGTGCCAGCAGCTACTCGATCCAGTCAGGGAATGAGCAGTTCTTC. Translated: CASSYSIQSGNEQFF.

The chain recombines TRBV4-3 with TRBJ2-5, with 10 nucleotides matching TRBD1. Germline V CDR1 and CDR2: LGHNA, YSLEER. The CDR3 contains 18 residues. J was trimmed by 6 bases and V by 0 bases; bases with no gene match: 13. CDR3 loop: CASSQDVPGTGEGQTQYF. CDR3 DNA sequence: TGCGCCAGCAGCCAAGATGTTCCAGGGACAGGGGAGGGACAGACCCAGTACTTC.

The count of this clone is one. The chain couples TRBV30 to TRBJ2-5; the D gene is possibly TRBD2 (6 bases). Trimming pared 4 bases from V and 4 bases from J, leaving 10 bases between. Germline V CDR1 and CDR2: GTSNPN, SVGIG (reference sequence). The CDR3 runs 12 residues. CDR3 protein: CAWNGGTETQYF. The CDR3, as DNA: TGTGCCTGGAATGGAGGGACAGAGACCCAGTACTTC.

The rearrangement uses TRBV28 and TRBJ1-5; the match to TRBD1 covers 7 bases. The germline V gene encodes CDR1 MDHEN and CDR2 SYDVKM. V shed 7 bases, J shed 6 bases, and the junction held 9 bases outside the gene matches. The CDR3 totals 14 residues. CDR3 DNA: TGTGCCAGCACCCTAACAGGGGAGGCTCAGCCCCAGCATTTT. Translation: CASTLTGEAQPQHF.

The V call is TRBV6-2 or TRBV6-3, the J call TRBJ2-7; D unclear. CDR3 length equals 12 residues. V was shortened by 4 bases and J by 3 bases, with 7 bases between the two germline ends. Germline V lookup: CDR1 MNHEY, CDR2 SVGEGT. The CDR3 protein is CASSSPRYEQYF. The CDR3, as DNA: TGTGCCAGCAGTTCCCCCCGCTACGAGCAGTACTTC.

V is TRBV11-2 and J is TRBJ2-3, with 9 bases identical to TRBD2. The ends lost 1 base at V and 6 bases at J; junction bases unmatched: 14. From germline, CDR1 is SGHAT and CDR2 FQNNGV. This CDR3 region has 18 residues. CDR3 protein: CASSLGHTSGRFGDTQYF. The CDR3 bases are TGTGCCAGCAGCTTAGGGCATACTAGCGGGCGTTTCGGGGATACGCAGTATTTT.

This chain joins TRBV29-1 and TRBJ1-5; D call uncertain. Between the trimmed V and J ends, which lost 4 bases and 0 bases, there was a span of 10 bases. The CDR3 is 14 residues long. The V gene's germline CDR1 is SQVTM and CDR2 ANQGSEA. The CDR3 sequence is CSVAAGNSNQPQHF. As DNA, the CDR3 is TGCAGCGTTGCGGCGGGGAATAGCAATCAGCCCCAGCATTTT.

The chain recombines TRBV25-1 with TRBJ2-7; tentatively, D is TRBD1 (5 bases). This CDR3 region has 14 residues. Trimming removed 6 bases from V and 2 bases from J, with 14 bases in between. Germline loops: CDR1 MGHDK, CDR2 SYGVNS. CDR3 DNA: TGTGCCAGCAGGGAAGACAGAGCCCCCTACGAGCAGTACTTC. Its translation: CASREDRAPYEQYF.